A selection of T cell receptor beta chains follows, all from one sample in a study of T cell responses to AZD1222 COVID-19 vaccine. The assay was immunoSEQ multiplex PCR, and TCRdb's table has in-frame clones only and misses some. In the table there are over 100,000 clones, 90% of which are singletons. The source was peripheral blood, collected on day 0 of AZD1222 vaccination. Receptors originate from an adult in good health. CDR3s include the opening cysteine and the closing phenylalanine or tryptophan. D genes are given only for firm matches. Clone size is given for some rows only: seen once, a few or many times, or a class if the clone is expanded.

V	J	size	D	DNA	CDR3
TRBV9	TRBJ1-2	few	NA	TGTGCCAGCAGCTCCCAATCTACTATTAACTATGGCTACACCTTC	CASSSQSTINYGYTF
TRBV24-1	TRBJ1-5	NA	TRBD1	TGTGCCACCCGAGGACAGGCAGGACAGCCCCAGCATTTT	CATRGQAGQPQHF
TRBV6-1	TRBJ2-7	NA	TRBD2	TGTGCCAGCAGTGAACCCCTGGCTAGCGGGCTCTACGAGCAGTACTTC	CASSEPLASGLYEQYF
TRBV19	TRBJ2-3	NA	TRBD2	TGTGCCAGTAGTATAGATCGGTCGGCGGGGGGGCAAGATACGCAGTATTTT	CASSIDRSAGGQDTQYF
TRBV5-6	TRBJ2-3	once	NA	TGTGCCAGCAGCATCTACGGCGATACGCAGTATTTT	CASSIYGDTQYF
TRBV6-5	TRBJ2-2	NA	TRBD1	TGTGCCAGCAGTTGGACAGGGTGGGGGACCGGGGAGCTGTTTTTT	CASSWTGWGTGELFF
TRBV27	TRBJ1-4	NA	NA	TGTGCCAGCAGTTTATCTCGAGTCCAACCCGAAAAACTGTTTTTT	CASSLSRVQPEKLFF
TRBV4-3	TRBJ1-2	NA	TRBD1	TGCGCCAGCAGCCAACTTAACCACCCTCTCGACAGGGCCTATGGCTACACCTTC	CASSQLNHPLDRAYGYTF
TRBV3-1/TRBV3-2	TRBJ2-1	few	TRBD2	TGTGCCAGCAGCCCCCTCAGACTAGCGGGGGGGGATGAGCAGTTCTTC	CASSPLRLAGGDEQFF
TRBV28	TRBJ2-3	NA	NA	TGTGCCAGCAGTCCGCCGCAGTTTCTCCCATGGTATTTT	CASSPPQFLPWYF
TRBV29-1	TRBJ2-1	NA	NA	TGCGCAACCTCTTACAATGAGCAGTTCTTC	CATSYNEQFF
TRBV2	TRBJ1-2	NA	NA	TGTGCCAGCAGGCCACAGGCTTCTGTACTCTATGGCTACACCTTC	CASRPQASVLYGYTF
TRBV30	TRBJ2-7	NA	TRBD1	TGTGCCTGGAGTGGGCCAGGGGGCCGTCTGCACGAGCAGTACTTC	CAWSGPGGRLHEQYF
TRBV4-1	TRBJ2-1	NA	TRBD2	TGCGCCAGCAGCCAGGATAGGACTAGCGGGGCGATAAGCTCCTACAATGAGCAGTTCTTC	CASSQDRTSGAISSYNEQFF